The T cell receptor beta chain described here comes from a study of monozygotic twins with inflammatory bowel disease. The study's findings and limits: Clonotype overlap with others was lower in IBD patients than in healthy twins, a difference that was greatest with disease activity.

Germline CDR1 is LGHNA and CDR2 is YSLEER. The CDR3 is 16 amino acids. A template switching step added UMIs, each with a 6-nucleotide sample barcode. No DNA is given; TCRdb re-called the 5' RACE reads and lists each CDR3 protein once. The sample yields 420,000 or so distinct CDR3 sequences, of which the top ten take up less than 2.5%. As to this clonotype: Its antigen remains unidentified.

Isolation of total RNA was performed on whole blood, with no prior T cell sorting. The chain links TRBV4-3 to TRBJ1-4; TCRdb outputs TRBD1, but without DNA this stays unchecked. Material for sequencing was blood. The sequence derives from a human donor with ulcerative colitis or Crohn's disease, or a healthy co-twin of an affected twin (not recorded which). The CDR3 is CASSQDPRATNEKLFF.